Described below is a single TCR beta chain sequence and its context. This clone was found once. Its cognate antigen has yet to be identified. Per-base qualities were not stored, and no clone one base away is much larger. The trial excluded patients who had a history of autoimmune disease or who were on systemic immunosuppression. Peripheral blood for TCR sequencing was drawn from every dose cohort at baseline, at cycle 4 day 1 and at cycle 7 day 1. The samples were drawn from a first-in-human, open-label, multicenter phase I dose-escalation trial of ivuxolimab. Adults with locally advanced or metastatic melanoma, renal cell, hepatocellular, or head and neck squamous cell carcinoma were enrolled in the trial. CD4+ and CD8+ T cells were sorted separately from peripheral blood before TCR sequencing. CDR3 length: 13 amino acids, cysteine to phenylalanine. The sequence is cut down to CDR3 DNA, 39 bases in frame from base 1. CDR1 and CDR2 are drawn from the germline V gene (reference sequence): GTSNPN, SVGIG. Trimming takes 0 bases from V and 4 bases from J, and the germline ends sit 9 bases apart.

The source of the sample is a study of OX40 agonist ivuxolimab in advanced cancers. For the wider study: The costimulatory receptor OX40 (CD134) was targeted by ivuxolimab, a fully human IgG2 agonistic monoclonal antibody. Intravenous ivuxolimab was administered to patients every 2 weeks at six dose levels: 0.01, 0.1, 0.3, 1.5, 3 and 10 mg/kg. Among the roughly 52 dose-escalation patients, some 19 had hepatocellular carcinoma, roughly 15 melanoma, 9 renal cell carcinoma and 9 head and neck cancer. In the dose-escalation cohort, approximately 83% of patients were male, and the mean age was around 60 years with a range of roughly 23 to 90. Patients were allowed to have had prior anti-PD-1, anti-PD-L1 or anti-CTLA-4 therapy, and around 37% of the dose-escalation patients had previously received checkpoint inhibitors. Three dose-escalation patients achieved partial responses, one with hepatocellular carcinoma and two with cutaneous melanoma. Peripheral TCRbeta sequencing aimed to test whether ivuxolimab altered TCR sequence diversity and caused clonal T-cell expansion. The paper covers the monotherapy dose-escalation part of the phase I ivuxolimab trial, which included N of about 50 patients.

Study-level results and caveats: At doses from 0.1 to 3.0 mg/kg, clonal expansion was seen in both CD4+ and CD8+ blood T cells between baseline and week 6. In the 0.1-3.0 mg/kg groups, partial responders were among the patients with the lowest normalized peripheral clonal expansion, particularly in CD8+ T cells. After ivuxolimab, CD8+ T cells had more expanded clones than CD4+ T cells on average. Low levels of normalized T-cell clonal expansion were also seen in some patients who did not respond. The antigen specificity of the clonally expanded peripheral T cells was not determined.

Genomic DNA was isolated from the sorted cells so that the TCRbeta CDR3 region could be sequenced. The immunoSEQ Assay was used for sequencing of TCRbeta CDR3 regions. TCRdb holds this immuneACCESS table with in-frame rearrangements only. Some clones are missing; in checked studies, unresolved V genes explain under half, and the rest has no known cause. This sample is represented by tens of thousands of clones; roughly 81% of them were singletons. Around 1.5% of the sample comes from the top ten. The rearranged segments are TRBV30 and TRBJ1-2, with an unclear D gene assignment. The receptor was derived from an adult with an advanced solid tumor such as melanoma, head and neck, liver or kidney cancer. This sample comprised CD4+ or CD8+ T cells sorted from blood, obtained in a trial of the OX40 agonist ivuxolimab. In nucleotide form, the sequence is TGTGCCTGGAGTGTACTATCAGTCTATGGCTACACCTTC. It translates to CAWSVLSVYGYTF.